A single sample gave rise to the 11 T cell receptor beta chains below, sequenced in a study of cytomegalovirus exposure and HLA in healthy donors. The PCR used 60 Vbeta and 13 Jbeta primers. The protocol was immunoSEQ multiplex PCR, while the TCRdb copy is restricted to in-frame clones and leaves out a portion. The table has some 100,000 clones, around 75% seen once. Sequencing was performed on PBMCs. The receptors originated from a male donor in good health and CMV-seropositive.

This rearrangement joins TRBV30 to TRBJ2-7, with D tentatively TRBD2 (5 bases). The V gene's germline CDR1 is GTSNPN and CDR2 SVGIG (reference sequence). V dropped 2 bases and J dropped 5 bases, with 10 bases sitting between them. The CDR3 totals 12 residues. The DNA for the CDR3 is TGTGCCTGGAGTTTTTTGAGGGACGAGCAGTACTTC. Protein sequence: CAWSFLRDEQYF.

The chain couples TRBV5-8 to TRBJ2-7; 9 bases fit TRBD1. Germline V gene lookup returns CDR1 SGHTS and CDR2 YDEGEE. V trimming: 7 bases; J trimming: 3 bases; junction bases outside the gene matches: 8. This CDR3 region has 14 residues. The CDR3 nucleotides read TGTGCCAGCTCCTGGGGGACAGGGATCTACGAGCAGTACTTC. This codes for CASSWGTGIYEQYF.

The chain has TRBV27 and TRBJ2-6, with 9 bases fitting TRBD1. This CDR3 region has 18 residues. Germline V gene lookup returns CDR1 MNHEY and CDR2 SMNVEV (reference sequence). With V trimmed by 2 bases and J by 4 bases, 9 bases remained unmatched. The CDR3 protein is CASSLEGTGIAGANVLTF. The CDR3 region has the DNA TGTGCCAGCAGTTTAGAGGGGACAGGGATCGCCGGGGCCAACGTCCTGACTTTC. The entire variable domain, with the rest obtained from reference TRBV27 and TRBJ2-6, is as follows: EAQVTQNPRYLITVTGKKLTVTCSQNMNHEYMSWYRQDPGLGLRQIYYSMNVEVTDKGDVPEGYKVSRKEKRNFPLILESPSPNQTSLYFCASSLEGTGIAGANVLTFGAGSRLTVL.

Written as DNA, the CDR3 is TGTGCCAGCAGTCGACAGGGGCCGGGTGAAAAACTGTTTTTT. Translating it yields CASSRQGPGEKLFF. V usage is TRBV2 and J usage is TRBJ1-4; TRBD1 matches at 8 bases. Germline V gene data show CDR1 as SNHLY and CDR2 as FYNNEI. The junction had 6 bases not matched to a gene; V was cut back by 5 bases and J by 7 bases. There are 14 residues in the CDR3.

V and J are TRBV4-1 and TRBJ2-2; 7 nucleotides agree with TRBD1. CDR3 size: 17 residues. The trim removed 2 bases at V and 0 bases at J, leaving 6 bases unmatched. CDR1 is MGHRA and CDR2 is YSYEKL in the germline V gene. CDR3 in amino acids: CASSQSTGDANTGELFF. CDR3 DNA sequence: TGCGCCAGCAGCCAAAGTACAGGGGACGCGAACACCGGGGAGCTGTTTTTT.

The V gene is TRBV2, the J gene TRBJ2-7, with TRBD2 identical over 8 bases. Losses at the gene ends were 4 bases for V and 5 bases for J; bases not matched to a gene: 7. CDR3 size: 14 residues. CDR1 is SNHLY, CDR2 FYNNEI, per germline. The CDR3 spells CASSVGRGGDEQYF. The CDR3 DNA follows: TGTGCCAGCAGTGTGGGCCGGGGGGGCGACGAGCAGTACTTC.

This clone occurred a few times. The chain carries TRBV19 and TRBJ2-5; D possibly corresponds to TRBD2 (5 bases). CDR3 length: 14 residues. Trimming took 3 bases from V and 5 from J, leaving 13 bases between them. CDR1 and CDR2 from the germline V gene are LNHDA and SQIVND (reference sequence). CDR3: CASSIPGIRETQYF. The CDR3 DNA is TGTGCCAGTAGTATTCCGGGGATCCGGGAGACCCAGTACTTC.

The chain joins TRBV27 to TRBJ2-3, with 9 bases identical to TRBD2. With V trimmed by 7 bases and J by 2 bases, 1 base remained unmatched. CDR1 and CDR2 (germline): MNHEY, SMNVEV (reference sequence). This CDR3 comprises 13 residues. CDR3 sequence: CASTSGVTDTQYF. The CDR3 DNA is TGTGCCAGCACTAGCGGGGTCACAGATACGCAGTATTTT.

This chain uses TRBV18 with TRBJ2-7; TRBD1 aligns across 9 bases. The V gene end was trimmed by 1 base and the J gene end by 5 bases; junction bases not matched to a gene: 12. The CDR3 extends over 17 amino acids. Germline CDR1 is KGHSH and CDR2 is LQKENI. CDR3 sequence reads: CASSPLLTGQGNNEQYF. DNA of the CDR3: TGTGCCAGCTCACCACTTTTAACGGGACAGGGTAATAACGAGCAGTACTTC. Full variable domain (missing parts from reference TRBV18 and TRBJ2-7): NAGVMQNPRHLVRRRGQEARLRCSPMKGHSHVYWYRQLPEEGLKFMVYLQKENIIDESGMPKERFSAEFPKEGPSILRIQQVVRGDSAAYFCASSPLLTGQGNNEQYFGPGTRLTVT.

This clone was counted between two and nine times. This chain connects TRBV20-1 to TRBJ1-2; D remains unclear. Looked up from germline, CDR1 is DFQATT and CDR2 is SNEGSKA (reference sequence). This CDR3 has 11 amino acids. With 0 bases removed from V and 6 bases from J, the gap between germline ends came to 5 bases. The CDR3 sequence is CSARDLDGYTF. The CDR3 DNA reads TGCAGTGCTAGAGATCTCGATGGCTACACCTTC.

The chain combines TRBV11-2 with TRBJ1-6, with D perhaps TRBD1 (6 bases). Germline V gene data show CDR1 as SGHAT and CDR2 as FQNNGV. The CDR3 runs to 16 residues. V was pared by 3 bases and J by 7 bases, with 16 bases between. CDR3 amino acids: CASSLPRAGQNSPLHF. The CDR3 region has the DNA TGTGCCAGCAGCTTGCCACGAGCAGGACAGAATTCACCCCTCCACTTT. Full variable domain (rest looked up from reference TRBV11-2 and TRBJ1-6): EAGVAQSPRYKIIEKRQSVAFWCNPISGHATLYWYQQILGQGPKLLIQFQNNGVVDDSQLPKDRFSAERLKGVDSTLKIQPAKLEDSAVYLCASSLPRAGQNSPLHFGNGTRLTVT.